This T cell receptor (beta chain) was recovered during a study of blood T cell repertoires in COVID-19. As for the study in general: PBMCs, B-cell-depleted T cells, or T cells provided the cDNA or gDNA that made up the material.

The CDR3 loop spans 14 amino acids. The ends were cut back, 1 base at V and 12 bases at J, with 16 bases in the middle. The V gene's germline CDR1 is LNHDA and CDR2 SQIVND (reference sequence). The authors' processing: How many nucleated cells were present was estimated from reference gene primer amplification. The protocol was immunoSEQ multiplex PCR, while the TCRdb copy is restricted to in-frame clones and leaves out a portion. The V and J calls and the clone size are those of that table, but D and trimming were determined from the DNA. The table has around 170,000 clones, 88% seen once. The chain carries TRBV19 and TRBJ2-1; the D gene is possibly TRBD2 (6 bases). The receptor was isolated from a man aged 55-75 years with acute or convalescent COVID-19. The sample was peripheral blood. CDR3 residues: CASSIGTSRAGQFF. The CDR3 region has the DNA TGTGCCAGTAGTATAGGAACTAGCCGGGCCGGGCAGTTCTTC. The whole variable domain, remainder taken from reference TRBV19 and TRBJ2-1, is DGGITQSPKYLFRKEGQNVTLSCEQNLNHDAMYWYRQDPGQGLRLIYYSQIVNDFQKGDIAEGYSVSREKKESFPLTVTSAQKNPTAFYLCASSIGTSRAGQFFGPGTRLTVL.